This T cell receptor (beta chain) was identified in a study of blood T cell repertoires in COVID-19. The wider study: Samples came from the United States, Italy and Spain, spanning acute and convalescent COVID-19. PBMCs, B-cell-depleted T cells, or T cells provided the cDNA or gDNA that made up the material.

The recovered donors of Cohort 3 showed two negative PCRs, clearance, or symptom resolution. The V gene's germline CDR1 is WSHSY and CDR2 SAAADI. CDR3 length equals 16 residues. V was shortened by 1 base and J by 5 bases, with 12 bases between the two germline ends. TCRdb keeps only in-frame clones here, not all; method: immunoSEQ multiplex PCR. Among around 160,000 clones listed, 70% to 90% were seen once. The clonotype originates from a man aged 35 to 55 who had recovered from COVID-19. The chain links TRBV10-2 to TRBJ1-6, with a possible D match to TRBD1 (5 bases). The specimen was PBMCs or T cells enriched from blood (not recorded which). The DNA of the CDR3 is TGCGCCAGCAGTGAGTTTGGGGCAGCGAATAATTCACCCCTCCACTTT. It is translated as CASSEFGAANNSPLHF.